This T cell receptor (beta chain) was observed in a study of cytomegalovirus exposure and HLA in healthy donors. Study-level points and caveats: In a later analysis, HLA-associated TCR beta chains were more clonally expanded than equally common others. There were some V segments, including TRBV6-2 and TRBV6-3, excluded as indistinguishable. Later analysis showed TCR association rates varying by HLA locus, highest for DRB1 and lowest for HLA-C.

The CDR3 runs to 11 residues. Between the trimmed V and J ends, which lost 2 bases and 5 bases, there was a span of 2 bases. Germline CDR1 and CDR2: MNHNS and SASEGT. Worth noting for this clone: The target antigen is unknown.

The primer mix had 60 Vbeta and 13 Jbeta primers. Methods used by the authors: In a later analysis, the count reached some 88 million unique TCR beta chains, with roughly 12 million shared. Sequencing used immunoSEQ multiplex PCR; TCRdb keeps in-frame clones, though not all of them. The D gene and trimming were derived from the DNA, and the V and J assignments and clone size from that table. The sample contains roughly 180,000 clones, nearly 80% of which appear only once. The receptor was derived from a female donor in good health and CMV-seronegative. The sequenced sample was PBMCs. The chain couples TRBV6-1 to TRBJ2-3, with D uncertain. DNA for the CDR3: TGTGCCAGCAGTGAACTAGATACGCAGTATTTT. Translation: CASSELDTQYF.